What follows describes a single TCR beta chain. Antigen specificity is unknown. The investigators reverse transcribed all of the isolated RNA, so they sequenced expressed TCRB transcripts. Using immunoSEQ multiplex PCR, the repertoire was profiled, and TCRdb retains in-frame clones only, with some absent. Of hundreds of thousands of clones listed, about 14% were seen once; the top ten hold approximately 0.042%. These data belong to a study of beta chain features in type 1 diabetes. Overall study: Over all samples combined, 107,917,701 sorted cells were examined.

Study-wide results and limits: More deletions and fewer insertions at VDJ junctions were found in patients with type 1 diabetes. Within each of all four CD4+ subsets, Type 1 diabetes patients had TCRB CDR3s that were moderately but significantly shorter. PCR might favor shorter templates, but any such skew would affect patients and controls equally.

The sequence was obtained from a man between 18 and 29 years old with type 1 diabetes. Material for sequencing was naive CD4+ T cells from blood.

The CDR3 DNA sequence: TGCAGCGTTGATCAGGGGGCGCGTCAAGAGACCCAGTACTTC. Its translation is CSVDQGARQETQYF. The chain links TRBV29-1 to TRBJ2-5; 8 bases line up with TRBD1. V lost 3 bases, J lost 2 bases, and 5 bases stayed unmatched. The CDR3 extends over 14 amino acids. The germline V gene encodes CDR1 SQVTM and CDR2 ANQGSEA. The full variable domain, rest sourced from reference TRBV29-1 and TRBJ2-5, is SAVISQKPSRDICQRGTSLTIQCQVDSQVTMMFWYRQQPGQSLTLIATANQGSEATYESGFVIDKFPISRPNLTFSTLTVSNMSPEDSSIYLCSVDQGARQETQYFGPGTRLLVL.